Listed here are 10 T cell receptor beta chains from one sample, sequenced in a study of human T cells and chemical hapten exposure. Time point indicated: patch test 1, 2 weeks after DPC sensitization. Documented treatment: therapeutic diphenylcyclopropenone sensitization with weekly scalp DPC. TCRdb analysed the RACE reads with MiXCR anew, one entry per CDR3 protein. Counted here are 79,000 or so distinct CDR3 sequences, about a tenth occurring once; the ten biggest clones make up about 1.4%. The sequences come from whole blood, collected in connection with sensitization to the hapten diphenylcyclopropenone (DPC). These receptors all stem from a woman in her forties or fifties with alopecia areata. Some clones in this sample may be carry-over from other donors' samples.

The chain is built from TRBV6-5 and TRBJ1-1; 8 nucleotides line up with TRBD1. CDR1 is MNHEY, CDR2 SVGAGI, per germline. This CDR3 spans 15 amino acids. V dropped 4 bases and J dropped 5; count of bases not matched to a gene: 9. The chain's CDR3 is CASSSLGQGRTEAFF. The CDR3 coding sequence is TGTGCCAGCAGTTCCCTCGGACAGGGAAGAACTGAAGCTTTCTTT.

The chain is built from TRBV20-1 and TRBJ2-7; D is perhaps TRBD1 (5 bases). Trimming left V 4 bases short and J 3 bases short, with 13 bases between. This CDR3 comprises 13 residues. The V gene's germline CDR1 is DFQATT and CDR2 SNEGSKA (reference sequence). The CDR3 bases are TGCAGTGCTATAGGCCAGGGTATCTACGAGCAGTACTTC. Translated: CSAIGQGIYEQYF.

This clonotype has at least ten counts. The chain joins TRBV27 to TRBJ2-3, with D possibly TRBD2 on 5 matching bases. V was clipped by 2 bases and J by 0 bases, with 15 bases between them. CDR1 MNHEY and CDR2 SMNVEV come from the germline V gene (reference sequence). The CDR3 covers 17 residues. The CDR3 DNA reads TGTGCCAGCAGTTTACCCGCGACTACCCCAAGCACAGATACGCAGTATTTT. It specifies CASSLPATTPSTDTQYF.

This clonotype showed up just a few times. The chain is built from TRBV11-2 and TRBJ2-1; 11 nucleotides line up with TRBD2. The CDR3 sequence is 16 residues long. Trimming took 5 bases from V and 0 from J; bases not matched to a gene: 3. Germline V gene sequence: CDR1 SGHAT, CDR2 FQNNGV. The CDR3 reads CASSATSGVSYNEQFF. CDR3 nucleotide sequence: TGTGCCAGCAGCGCGACTAGCGGGGTCTCCTACAATGAGCAGTTCTTC.

This clonotype was seen only a few times. This chain links TRBV21-1 with TRBJ1-1; the table's TRBD1 call for D was not verified on the DNA. TRBV21-1 is marked as a pseudogene. The CDR3 runs to 15 residues. CDR3 sequence: CASSKENRENTEAFF. The CDR3 region has the DNA TGTGCCAGCAGCAAAGAGAACAGGGAGAACACTGAAGCTTTCTTT.

In its sample, this clonotype was seen many times. The chain couples TRBV6-2 or TRBV6-3 to TRBJ2-1, with a possible D match to TRBD1 (7 bases). CDR3 length: 15 residues. Germline CDR1 is MNHEY and CDR2 is SVGEGT. V lost 6 bases and J 4 bases, leaving 16 bases between the germline ends. DNA of the CDR3: TGTGCCAGCAGGCCAGGGGGGACATGGTACAATGAGCAGTTCTTC. This codes for CASRPGGTWYNEQFF.

This clonotype was found a few times. The rearrangement links TRBV29-1 to TRBJ2-7; 7 nucleotides agree with TRBD1. In germline, CDR1 is SQVTM, CDR2 ANQGSEA. The CDR3 length is 14 residues. Unmatched junction bases numbered 9, after V lost 2 bases and J lost 5 bases. This chain's CDR3 is CSVERGGVGHEQYF. CDR3 DNA sequence: TGCAGCGTTGAAAGAGGGGGCGTCGGCCACGAGCAGTACTTC.

In its sample, this clonotype was seen a few times. The chain is built from TRBV4-1 and TRBJ2-7; D possibly corresponds to TRBD1 (6 bases). Trimming took 1 base from V and 2 from J, leaving 12 bases between them. Germline CDR1 MGHRA, CDR2 YSYEKL. The CDR3 loop spans 15 amino acids. The DNA for the CDR3 is TGCGCCAGCAGCCAAGGGCGTACAGGGCCCTACGAGCAGTACTTC. As protein: CASSQGRTGPYEQYF.

This clonotype was observed a few times. This CDR3 reads CSARGLAGRYEQYF. DNA of the CDR3: TGCAGTGCTAGAGGACTAGCGGGAAGGTACGAGCAGTACTTC. The chain joins TRBV20-1 to TRBJ2-7, with 11 bases identical to TRBD2. The V and J ends lost 1 base and 4 bases, in that order; junction bases with no gene match: 3. The CDR3 covers 14 residues. The V gene's germline CDR1 is DFQATT and CDR2 SNEGSKA (reference sequence).

DNA for the CDR3: TGTGCCAGCAGCTCGACTTTTTCGGATCAGCCCCAGCATTTT. Protein product: CASSSTFSDQPQHF. The gene calls are TRBV9 and TRBJ1-5, with D unclear. This CDR3 has 14 residues. The V gene lost 4 bases and the J gene lost 5 bases, with 13 bases spanning the gap. CDR1 SGDLS and CDR2 YYNGEE come from the germline V gene.